This T cell receptor (beta chain) was recovered during a study of vaccination effects on CD4 cells after COVID-19. Study overall: Antigen-specific CD4+ T cells expanded by the ViraFEST assay with viral peptide pools were then sequenced.

After around 10 days in culture, the CD4+ T cells were isolated. Cultures received IL-2 medium that replaced half the medium on days 3 and 7. Clones were sequenced by immunoSEQ multiplex PCR, and TCRdb holds only the in-frame ones, with some missing. The sample gives around 70,000 clones, more than 70% of which show up once; around 2% is in the top ten. Of note for this clone: Its antigen is as yet unknown.

J lost 4 bases, V lost 5 bases, and 8 bases had no gene match. There are 16 residues in the CDR3. CDR1 is SGHNT and CDR2 is YENEEA in the germline V gene. This sequence joins TRBV11-3 and TRBJ2-1, with 10 bases fitting TRBD2. The receptor was derived from a human donor who received a COVID-19 vaccine. The source material was CD4+ T cells from PBMCs cultured without peptide, sampled before COVID-19 vaccination. The CDR3 region is CASSLSPSGGYNEQFF. The CDR3 DNA is TGTGCCAGCAGCCTATCCCCTAGCGGGGGTTACAATGAGCAGTTCTTC.